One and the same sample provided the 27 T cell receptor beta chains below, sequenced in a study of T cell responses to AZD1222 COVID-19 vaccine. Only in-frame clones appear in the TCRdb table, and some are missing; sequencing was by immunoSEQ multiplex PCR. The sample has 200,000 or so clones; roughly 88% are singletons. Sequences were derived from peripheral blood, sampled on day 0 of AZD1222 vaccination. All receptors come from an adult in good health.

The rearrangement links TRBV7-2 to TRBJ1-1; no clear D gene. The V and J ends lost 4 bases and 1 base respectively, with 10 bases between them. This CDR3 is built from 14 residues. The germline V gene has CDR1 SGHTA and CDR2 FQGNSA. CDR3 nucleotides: TGTGCCAGCAGCTCGAAGGTAGAGAACACTGAAGCTTTCTTT. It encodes CASSSKVENTEAFF.

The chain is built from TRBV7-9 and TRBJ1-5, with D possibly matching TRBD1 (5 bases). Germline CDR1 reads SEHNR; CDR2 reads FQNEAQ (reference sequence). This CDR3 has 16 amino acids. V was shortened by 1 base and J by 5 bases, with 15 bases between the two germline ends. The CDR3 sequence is CASSLVGGAGDQPQHF. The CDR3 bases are TGTGCCAGCAGCTTAGTAGGAGGGGCGGGGGATCAGCCCCAGCATTTT.

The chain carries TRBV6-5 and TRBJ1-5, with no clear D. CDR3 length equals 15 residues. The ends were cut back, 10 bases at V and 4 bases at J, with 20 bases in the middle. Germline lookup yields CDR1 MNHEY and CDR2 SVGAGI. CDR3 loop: CATIPSGVLNQPQHF. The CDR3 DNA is TGTGCCACCATCCCATCAGGCGTTCTTAATCAGCCCCAGCATTTT.

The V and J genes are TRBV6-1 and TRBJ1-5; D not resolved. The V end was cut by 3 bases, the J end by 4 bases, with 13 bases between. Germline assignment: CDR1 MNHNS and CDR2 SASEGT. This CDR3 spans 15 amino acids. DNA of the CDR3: TGTGCCAGCAGTGACGTAGGTTGGCAAAATCAGCCCCAGCATTTT. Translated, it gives CASSDVGWQNQPQHF.

The CDR3 DNA follows: TGTGCCAGCAGCCCCAGGACAGACACTGAAGCTTTCTTT. The encoded protein is CASSPRTDTEAFF. The chain recombines TRBV7-2 with TRBJ1-1; weak D call: TRBD1 (6 bases). Per germline, CDR1 SGHTA and CDR2 FQGNSA. The CDR3 consists of 13 residues. Trimming removed 5 bases from V and 3 bases from J, with 10 bases in between.

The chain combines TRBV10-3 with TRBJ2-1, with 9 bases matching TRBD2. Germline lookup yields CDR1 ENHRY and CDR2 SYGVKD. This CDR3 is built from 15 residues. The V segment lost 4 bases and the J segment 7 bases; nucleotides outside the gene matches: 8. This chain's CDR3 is CAISVRGRAGNEQFF. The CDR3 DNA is TGTGCCATCAGTGTGCGCGGGAGGGCTGGGAATGAGCAGTTCTTC.

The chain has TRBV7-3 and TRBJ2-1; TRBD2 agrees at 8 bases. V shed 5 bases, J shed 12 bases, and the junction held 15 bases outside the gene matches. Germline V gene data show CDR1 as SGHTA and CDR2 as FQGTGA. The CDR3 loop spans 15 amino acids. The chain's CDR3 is CASSLYAGAGGGQFF. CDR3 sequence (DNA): TGTGCCAGCAGCCTCTACGCGGGGGCGGGAGGTGGGCAGTTCTTC.

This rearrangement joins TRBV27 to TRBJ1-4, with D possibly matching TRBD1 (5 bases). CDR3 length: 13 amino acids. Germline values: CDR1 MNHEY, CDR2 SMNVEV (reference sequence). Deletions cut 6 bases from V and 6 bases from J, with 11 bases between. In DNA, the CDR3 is TGTGCCAGCAGACTTTGGGGGGATGAAAAACTGTTTTTT. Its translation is CASRLWGDEKLFF.

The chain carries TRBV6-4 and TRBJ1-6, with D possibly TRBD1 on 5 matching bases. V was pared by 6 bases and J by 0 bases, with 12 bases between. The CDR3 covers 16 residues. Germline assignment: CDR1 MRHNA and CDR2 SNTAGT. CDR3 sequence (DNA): TGTGCCAGCAGAGAGGGGTTCAGCTCCTATAATTCACCCCTCCACTTT. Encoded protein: CASREGFSSYNSPLHF.

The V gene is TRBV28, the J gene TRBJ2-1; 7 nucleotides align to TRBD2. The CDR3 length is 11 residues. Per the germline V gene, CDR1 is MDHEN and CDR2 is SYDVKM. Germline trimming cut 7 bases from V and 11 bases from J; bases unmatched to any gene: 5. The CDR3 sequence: CASMSSGKQFF. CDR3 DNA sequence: TGTGCCAGCATGTCTAGCGGAAAGCAGTTCTTC.

DNA for the CDR3: TGTGCCAGCAGCCCGGGGGGAGGGGACCACGAGCAGTACTTC. Translating gives CASSPGGGDHEQYF. V usage is TRBV9 and J usage is TRBJ2-7, with 7 nucleotides matching TRBD2. J was trimmed by 5 bases and V by 4 bases; bases with no gene match: 9. The CDR3 is 14 amino acids. CDR1 and CDR2 from the germline V gene are SGDLS and YYNGEE.

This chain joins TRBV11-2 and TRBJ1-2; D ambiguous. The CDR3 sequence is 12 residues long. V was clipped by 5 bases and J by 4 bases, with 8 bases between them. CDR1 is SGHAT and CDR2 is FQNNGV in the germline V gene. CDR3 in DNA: TGTGCCAGCAGCCAAAAGTCCTATGGCTACACCTTC. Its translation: CASSQKSYGYTF.

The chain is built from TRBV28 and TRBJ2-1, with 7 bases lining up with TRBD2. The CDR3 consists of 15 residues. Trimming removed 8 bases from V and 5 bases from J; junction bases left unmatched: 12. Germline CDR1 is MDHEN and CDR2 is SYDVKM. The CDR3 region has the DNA TGTGCCAGCTCGACATTTCGGGAGGCCCACAATGAGCAGTTCTTC. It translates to CASSTFREAHNEQFF. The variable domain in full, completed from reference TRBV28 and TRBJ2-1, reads DVKVTQSSRYLVKRTGEKVFLECVQDMDHENMFWYRQDPGLGLRLIYFSYDVKMKEKGDIPEGYSVSREKKERFSLILESASTNQTSMYLCASSTFREAHNEQFFGPGTRLTVL.

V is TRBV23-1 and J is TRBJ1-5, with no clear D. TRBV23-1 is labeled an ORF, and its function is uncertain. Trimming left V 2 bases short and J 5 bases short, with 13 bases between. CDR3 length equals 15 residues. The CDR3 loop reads CASSQGPDRDQPQHF. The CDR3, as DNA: TGCGCCAGCAGTCAAGGACCCGATCGCGATCAGCCCCAGCATTTT.

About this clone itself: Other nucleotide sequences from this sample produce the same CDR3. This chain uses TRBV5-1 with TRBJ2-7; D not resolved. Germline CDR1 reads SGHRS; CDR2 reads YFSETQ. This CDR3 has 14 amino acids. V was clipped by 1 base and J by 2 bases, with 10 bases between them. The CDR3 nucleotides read TGCGCCAGCAGCTTGAGGGCAGAAACCTACGAGCAGTACTTC. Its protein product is CASSLRAETYEQYF.

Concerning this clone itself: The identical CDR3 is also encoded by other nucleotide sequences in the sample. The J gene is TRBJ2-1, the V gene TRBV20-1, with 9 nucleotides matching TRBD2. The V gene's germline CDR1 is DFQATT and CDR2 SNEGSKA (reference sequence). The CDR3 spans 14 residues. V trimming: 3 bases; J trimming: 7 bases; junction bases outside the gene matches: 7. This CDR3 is CSASSGTSRNEQFF. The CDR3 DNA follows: TGCAGTGCTAGTTCCGGGACTAGCCGGAATGAGCAGTTCTTC.

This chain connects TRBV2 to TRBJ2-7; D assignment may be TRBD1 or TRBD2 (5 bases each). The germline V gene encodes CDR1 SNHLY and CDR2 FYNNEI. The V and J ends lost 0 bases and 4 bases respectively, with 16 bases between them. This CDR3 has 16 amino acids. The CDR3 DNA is TGTGCCAGCAGTGAAGCGTCAGGGAGATCTGGATACGAGCAGTACTTC. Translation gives CASSEASGRSGYEQYF.

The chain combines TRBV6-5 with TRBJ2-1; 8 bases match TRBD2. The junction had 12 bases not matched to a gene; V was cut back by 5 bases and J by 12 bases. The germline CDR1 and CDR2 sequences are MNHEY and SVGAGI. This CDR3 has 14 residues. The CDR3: CASSRKAGGGGQFF. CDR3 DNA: TGTGCCAGCAGTCGCAAGGCGGGGGGCGGCGGGCAGTTCTTC.

The CDR3 DNA sequence: TGTGCCAGCAGCCACTCCAGCCCATACAATGAGCAGTTCTTC. Translated: CASSHSSPYNEQFF. This sequence joins TRBV3-1 (or the pseudogene TRBV3-2) and TRBJ2-1; D call uncertain. With 3 bases removed from V and 4 bases from J, the gap between germline ends came to 10 bases. The CDR3 is 14 residues long. Germline V gene sequence: CDR1 LGHDT, CDR2 YNNKEL (reference sequence).

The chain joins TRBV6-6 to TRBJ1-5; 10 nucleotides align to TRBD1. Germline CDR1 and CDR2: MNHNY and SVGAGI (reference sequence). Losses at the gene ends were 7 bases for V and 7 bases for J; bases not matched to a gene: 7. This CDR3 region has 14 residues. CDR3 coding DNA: TGTGCCAGCAATTTAAGGACAGGGGGGCAGCCCCAGCATTTT. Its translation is CASNLRTGGQPQHF.

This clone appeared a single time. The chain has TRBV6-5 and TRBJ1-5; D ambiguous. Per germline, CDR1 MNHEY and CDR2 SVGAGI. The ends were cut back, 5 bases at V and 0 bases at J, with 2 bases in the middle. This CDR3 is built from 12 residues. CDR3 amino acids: CASSLSNQPQHF. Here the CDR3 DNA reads TGTGCCAGCAGTCTTAGCAATCAGCCCCAGCATTTT.

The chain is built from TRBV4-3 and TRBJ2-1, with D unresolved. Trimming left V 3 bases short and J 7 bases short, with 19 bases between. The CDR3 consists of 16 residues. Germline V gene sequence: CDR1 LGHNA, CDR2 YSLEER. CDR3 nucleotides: TGCGCCAGCAGCCAGGTCCGGGCCCTAGTGGATAATGAGCAGTTCTTC. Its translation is CASSQVRALVDNEQFF.

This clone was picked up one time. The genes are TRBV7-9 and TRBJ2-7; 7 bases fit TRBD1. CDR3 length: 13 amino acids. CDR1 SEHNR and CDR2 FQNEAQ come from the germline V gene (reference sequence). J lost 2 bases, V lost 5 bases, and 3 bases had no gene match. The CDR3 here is CASSGDRTYEQYF. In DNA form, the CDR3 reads TGTGCCAGCAGCGGGGACAGAACCTACGAGCAGTACTTC.

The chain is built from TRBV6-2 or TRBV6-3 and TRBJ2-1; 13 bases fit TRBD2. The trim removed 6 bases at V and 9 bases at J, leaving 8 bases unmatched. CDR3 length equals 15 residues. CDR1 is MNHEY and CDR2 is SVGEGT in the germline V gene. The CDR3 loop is CASSRTSGGASEQFF. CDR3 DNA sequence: TGTGCCAGCAGCCGAACTAGCGGGGGGGCCAGTGAGCAGTTCTTC.

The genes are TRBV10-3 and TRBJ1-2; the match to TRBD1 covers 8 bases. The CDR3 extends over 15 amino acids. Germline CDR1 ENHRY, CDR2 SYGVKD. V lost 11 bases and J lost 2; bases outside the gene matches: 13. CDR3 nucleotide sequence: TGTGCCCCCCCCGTTTGGACAGGGAAAAACTATGGCTACACCTTC. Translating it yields CAPPVWTGKNYGYTF.

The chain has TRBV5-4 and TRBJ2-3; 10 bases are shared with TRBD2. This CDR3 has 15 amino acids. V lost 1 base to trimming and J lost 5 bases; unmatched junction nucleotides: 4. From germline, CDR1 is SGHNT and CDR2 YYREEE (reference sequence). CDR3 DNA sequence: TGTGCCAGCAGCTTGCCCAGCGGGGGGGGAGATACGCAGTATTTT. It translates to CASSLPSGGGDTQYF.

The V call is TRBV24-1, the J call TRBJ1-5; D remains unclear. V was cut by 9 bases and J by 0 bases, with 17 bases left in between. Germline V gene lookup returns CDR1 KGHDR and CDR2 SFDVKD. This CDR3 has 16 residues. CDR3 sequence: CATPGPGGYSNQPQHF. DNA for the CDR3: TGTGCCACCCCCGGTCCGGGCGGATATAGCAATCAGCCCCAGCATTTT.